This TCR beta chain was obtained from a study of memory CD4+ T cells and cytomegalovirus serostatus. Broader study findings: Suggested: most of the CMV-linked TCR signature lies in CD4+ memory cells. Each of approximately 63 CMV-associated TCRbeta sequences occurred in one to five individuals. Median bootstrapped AUC for CMV status was roughly 0.95 originally, less than 0.93 US-trained.

Single viable CD3+CD4+CD8-CD45RO+ cells were sorted as the memory CD4+ T cells. The CDR3 consists of 15 residues. Germline CDR1 is SGHRS and CDR2 is YFSETQ. V was shortened by 1 base and J by 0 bases, with 9 bases between the two germline ends. This clone was detected only a few times. The antigen is undetermined. Other DNA sequences in this sample translate to the same CDR3. Sequencing used immunoSEQ multiplex PCR; TCRdb keeps in-frame clones, though not all of them. The data contain about 56,000 clones, over 65% of them singletons. The receptor was derived from an adult in good health and CMV-seropositive. The chain links TRBV5-1 to TRBJ2-3, with a tentative D call TRBD1 (6 bases). The material sequenced was memory CD4+ T cells from blood. CDR3 protein: CASSLRGISTDTQYF. In DNA form, the CDR3 reads TGCGCCAGCAGCTTGAGGGGGATTAGCACAGATACGCAGTATTTT. Using reference TRBV5-1 and TRBJ2-3 for the parts outside the CDR3, the full variable domain is KAGVTQTPRYLIKTRGQQVTLSCSPISGHRSVSWYQQTPGQGLQFLFEYFSETQRNKGNFPGRFSGRQFSNSRSEMNVSTLELGDSALYLCASSLRGISTDTQYFGPGTRLTVL.